The following is a T cell receptor (beta chain) sequence with its context. A 5'RACE template-switching step, the method used to make TCR cDNA, added a universal primer site and UMIs. TCRdb analysed the 5' RACE reads with MiXCR anew, one entry per CDR3 protein. The sample has more than 50,000 distinct CDR3 sequences, approximately 6% seen once. The data stem from a study of T cells after yellow fever vaccination. Across the study: CD3, CD45RA, CCR7 and CD95 staining defined sorted EM, EMRA, CM and Tscm cells.

This TCR was recovered from a man in his late teens or twenties who received the YFV17D yellow fever vaccine. This specimen was PBMCs, either bulk or a sorted T-cell subset (CD4+, CD8+, memory, or dextramer-sorted; not recorded which), taken on the day of the yellow fever booster vaccination.

The DNA of the CDR3 is TGTGCCAGCAGCTTGAGCTCCGGGACAGGGAACTACGAGCAGTACTTC. It encodes CASSLSSGTGNYEQYF. The chain is built from TRBV7-8 and TRBJ2-7, with 9 bases that match TRBD1. The CDR3 loop spans 16 amino acids. J gave up 3 bases and V 3 bases, and 9 bases lay outside the gene matches. Germline lookup yields CDR1 SGHVS and CDR2 FQNEAQ.